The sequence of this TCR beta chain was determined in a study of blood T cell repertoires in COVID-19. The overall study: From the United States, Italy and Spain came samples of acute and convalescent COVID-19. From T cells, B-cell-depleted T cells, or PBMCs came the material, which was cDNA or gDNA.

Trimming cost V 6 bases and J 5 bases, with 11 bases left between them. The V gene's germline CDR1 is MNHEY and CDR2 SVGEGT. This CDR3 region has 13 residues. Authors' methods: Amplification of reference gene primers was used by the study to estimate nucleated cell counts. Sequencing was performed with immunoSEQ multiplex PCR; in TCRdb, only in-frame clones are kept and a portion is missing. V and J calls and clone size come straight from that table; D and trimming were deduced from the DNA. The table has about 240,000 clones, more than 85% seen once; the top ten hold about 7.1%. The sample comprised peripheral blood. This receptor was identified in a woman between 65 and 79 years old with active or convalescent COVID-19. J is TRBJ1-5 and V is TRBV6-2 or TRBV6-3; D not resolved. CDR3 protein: CASSLGVYQPQHF. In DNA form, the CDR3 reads TGTGCCAGCAGCCTAGGAGTGTATCAGCCCCAGCATTTT.